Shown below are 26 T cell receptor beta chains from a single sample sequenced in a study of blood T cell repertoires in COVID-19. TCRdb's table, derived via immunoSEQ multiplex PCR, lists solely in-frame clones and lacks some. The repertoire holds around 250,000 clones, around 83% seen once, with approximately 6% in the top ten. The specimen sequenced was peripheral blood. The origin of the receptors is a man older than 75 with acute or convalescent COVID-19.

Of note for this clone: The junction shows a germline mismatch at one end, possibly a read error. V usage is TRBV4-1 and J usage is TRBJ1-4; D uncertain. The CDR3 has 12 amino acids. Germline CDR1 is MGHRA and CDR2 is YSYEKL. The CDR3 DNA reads TGCGCCAGCAGCCAAGACCGACTCCCCGCACATTTT. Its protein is CASSQDRLPAHF.

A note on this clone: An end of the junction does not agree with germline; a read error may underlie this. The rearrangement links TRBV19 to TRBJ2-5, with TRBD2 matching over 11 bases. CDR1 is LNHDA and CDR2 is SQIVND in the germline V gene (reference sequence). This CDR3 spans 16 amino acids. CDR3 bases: TGTGCCAGTAGCACCTCAGGACTAGCGGGCCTCACCCAGCCTGACTTC. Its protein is CASSTSGLAGLTQPDF.

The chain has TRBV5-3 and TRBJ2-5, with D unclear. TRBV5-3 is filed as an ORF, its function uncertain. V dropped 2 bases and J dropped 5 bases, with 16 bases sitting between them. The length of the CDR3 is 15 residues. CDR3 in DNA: TGTGCCAGAAGCTTCAAAGCCGTTAGTGAGGAGACCCAGTACTTC. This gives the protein CARSFKAVSEETQYF.

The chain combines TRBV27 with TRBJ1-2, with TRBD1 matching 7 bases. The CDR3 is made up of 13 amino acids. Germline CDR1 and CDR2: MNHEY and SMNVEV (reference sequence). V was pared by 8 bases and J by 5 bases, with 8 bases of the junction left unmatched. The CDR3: CASSPPGGYGYTF. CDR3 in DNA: TGTGCCAGCTCCCCCCCAGGGGGATATGGCTACACCTTC.

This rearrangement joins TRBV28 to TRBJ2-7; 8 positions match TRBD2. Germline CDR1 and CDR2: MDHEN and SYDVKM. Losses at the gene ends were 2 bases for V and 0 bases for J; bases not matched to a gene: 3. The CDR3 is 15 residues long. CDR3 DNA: TGTGCCAGCAGTTTAATGGCGGGGGGCTCCTACGAGCAGTACTTC. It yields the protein CASSLMAGGSYEQYF.

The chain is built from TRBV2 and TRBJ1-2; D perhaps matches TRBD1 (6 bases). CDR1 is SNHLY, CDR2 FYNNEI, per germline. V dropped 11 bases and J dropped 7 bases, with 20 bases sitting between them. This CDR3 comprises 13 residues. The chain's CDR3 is CAGVRDTRGGYTF. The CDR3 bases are TGTGCCGGAGTCCGGGACACCCGGGGTGGCTACACCTTC.

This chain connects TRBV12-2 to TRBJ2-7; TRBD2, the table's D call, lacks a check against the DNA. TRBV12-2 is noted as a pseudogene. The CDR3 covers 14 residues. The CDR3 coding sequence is TGTGCAAGTCGCCCCGGACTGAGCTCCTACGAGCAGTACTTC. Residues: CASRPGLSSYEQYF.

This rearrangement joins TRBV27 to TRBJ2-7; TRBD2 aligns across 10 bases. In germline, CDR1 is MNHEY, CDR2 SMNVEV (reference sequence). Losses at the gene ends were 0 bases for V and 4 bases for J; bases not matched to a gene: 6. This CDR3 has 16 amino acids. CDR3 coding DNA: TGTGCCAGCAGTTTATCCGGGGCTAGCGGGGGTTACGAGCAGTACTTC. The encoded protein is CASSLSGASGGYEQYF.

The DNA of the CDR3 is TGTGCCAGCAGCCCCGGGGGGCCCTACAATGAGCAGTTCTTC. It specifies CASSPGGPYNEQFF. J is TRBJ2-1 and V is TRBV9, with TRBD2 as a possible D gene (7 bases). This CDR3 is built from 14 residues. Germline lookup yields CDR1 SGDLS and CDR2 YYNGEE. The ends were cut back, 4 bases at V and 2 bases at J, with 10 bases in the middle.

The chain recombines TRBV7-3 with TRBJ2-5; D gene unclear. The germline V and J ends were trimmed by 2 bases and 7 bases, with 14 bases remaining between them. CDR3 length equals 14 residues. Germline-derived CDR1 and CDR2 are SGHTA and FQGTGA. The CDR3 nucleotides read TGTGCCAGCAGCTTAGATTCCGGTTTTGGGACCCAGTACTTC. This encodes CASSLDSGFGTQYF.

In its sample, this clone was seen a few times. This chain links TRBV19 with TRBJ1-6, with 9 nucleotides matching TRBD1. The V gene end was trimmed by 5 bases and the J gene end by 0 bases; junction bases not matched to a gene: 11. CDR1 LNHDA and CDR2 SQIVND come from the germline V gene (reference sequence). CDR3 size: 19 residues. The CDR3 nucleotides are TGTGCCAGTAGTGTCCCGGGGGACAGGGTAAGCTCCTATAATTCACCCCTCCACTTT. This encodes CASSVPGDRVSSYNSPLHF.

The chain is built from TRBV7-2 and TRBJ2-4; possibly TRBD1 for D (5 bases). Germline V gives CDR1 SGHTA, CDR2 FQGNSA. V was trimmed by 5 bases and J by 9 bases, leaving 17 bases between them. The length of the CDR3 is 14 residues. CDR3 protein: CASSPSTESGIQYF. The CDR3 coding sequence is TGTGCCAGCAGCCCCTCGACAGAGAGTGGCATTCAGTACTTC. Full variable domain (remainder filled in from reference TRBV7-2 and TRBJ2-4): GAGVSQSPSNKVTEKGKDVELRCDPISGHTALYWYRQSLGQGLEFLIYFQGNSAPDKSGLPSDRFSAERTGGSVSTLTIQRTQQEDSAVYLCASSPSTESGIQYFGAGTRLSVL.

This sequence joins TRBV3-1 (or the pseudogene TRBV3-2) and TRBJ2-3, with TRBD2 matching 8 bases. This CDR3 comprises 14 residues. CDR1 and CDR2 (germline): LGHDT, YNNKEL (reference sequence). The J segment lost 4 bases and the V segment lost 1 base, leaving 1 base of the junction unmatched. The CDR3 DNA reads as TGTGCCAGCAGCCAAGTCGGGGGGGCAGATACGCAGTATTTT. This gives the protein CASSQVGGADTQYF.

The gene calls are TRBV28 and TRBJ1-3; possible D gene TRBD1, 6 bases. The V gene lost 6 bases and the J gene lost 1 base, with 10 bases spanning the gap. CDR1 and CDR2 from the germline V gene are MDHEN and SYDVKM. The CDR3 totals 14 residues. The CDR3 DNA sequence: TGTGCCAGCAGGACAGGCCTATCTGGAAACACCATATATTTT. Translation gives CASRTGLSGNTIYF.

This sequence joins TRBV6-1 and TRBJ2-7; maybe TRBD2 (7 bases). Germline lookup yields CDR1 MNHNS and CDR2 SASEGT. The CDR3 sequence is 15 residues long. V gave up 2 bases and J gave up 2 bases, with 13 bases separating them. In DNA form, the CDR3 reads TGTGCCAGCAGTGAAACCGCGGGGGCCCCCTACGAGCAGTACTTC. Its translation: CASSETAGAPYEQYF.

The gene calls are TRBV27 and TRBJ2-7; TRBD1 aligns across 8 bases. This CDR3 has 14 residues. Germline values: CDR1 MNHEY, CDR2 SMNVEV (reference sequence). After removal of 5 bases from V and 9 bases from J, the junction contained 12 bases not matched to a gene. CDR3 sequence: CASSERQGTVVQYF. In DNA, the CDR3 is TGTGCCAGCAGTGAAAGACAGGGGACGGTGGTGCAGTACTTC.

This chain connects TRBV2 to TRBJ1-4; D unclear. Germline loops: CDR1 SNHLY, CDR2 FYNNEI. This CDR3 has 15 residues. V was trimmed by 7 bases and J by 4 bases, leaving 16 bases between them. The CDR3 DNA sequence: TGTGCCAGCACCCCTCAGGTCAGAGTTAATGAAAAACTGTTTTTT. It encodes CASTPQVRVNEKLFF.

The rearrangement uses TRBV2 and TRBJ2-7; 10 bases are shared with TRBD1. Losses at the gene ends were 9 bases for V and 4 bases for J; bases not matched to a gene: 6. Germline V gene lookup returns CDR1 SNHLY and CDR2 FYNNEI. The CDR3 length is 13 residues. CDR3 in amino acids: CASAGQGFYEQYF. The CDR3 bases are TGTGCCAGTGCGGGACAGGGGTTTTACGAGCAGTACTTC.

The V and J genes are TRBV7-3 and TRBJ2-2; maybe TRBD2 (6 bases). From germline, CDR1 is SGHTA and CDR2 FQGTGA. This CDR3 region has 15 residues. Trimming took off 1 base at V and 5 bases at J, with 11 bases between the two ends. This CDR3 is CASSLRASATGELFF. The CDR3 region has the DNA TGTGCCAGCAGCTTAAGAGCTAGCGCGACCGGGGAGCTGTTTTTT. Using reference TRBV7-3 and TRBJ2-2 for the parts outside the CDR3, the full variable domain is GAGVSQTPSNKVTEKGKYVELRCDPISGHTALYWYRQSLGQGPEFLIYFQGTGAADDSGLPNDRFFAVRPEGSVSTLKIQRTERGDSAVYLCASSLRASATGELFFGEGSRLTVL.

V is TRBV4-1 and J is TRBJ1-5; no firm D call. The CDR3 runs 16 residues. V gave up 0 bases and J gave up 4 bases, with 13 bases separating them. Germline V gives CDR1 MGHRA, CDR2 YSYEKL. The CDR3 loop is CASSQDRLQNNQPQHF. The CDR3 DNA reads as TGCGCCAGCAGCCAAGATCGCCTACAGAATAATCAGCCCCAGCATTTT.

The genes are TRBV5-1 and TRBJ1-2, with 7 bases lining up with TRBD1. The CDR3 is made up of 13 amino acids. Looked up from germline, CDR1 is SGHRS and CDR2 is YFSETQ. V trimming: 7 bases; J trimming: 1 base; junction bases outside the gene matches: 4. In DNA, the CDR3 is TGCGCCAGCGGACAGGCATTTAACTATGGCTACACCTTC. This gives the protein CASGQAFNYGYTF. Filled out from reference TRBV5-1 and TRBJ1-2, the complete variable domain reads KAGVTQTPRYLIKTRGQQVTLSCSPISGHRSVSWYQQTPGQGLQFLFEYFSETQRNKGNFPGRFSGRQFSNSRSEMNVSTLELGDSALYLCASGQAFNYGYTFGSGTRLTVV.

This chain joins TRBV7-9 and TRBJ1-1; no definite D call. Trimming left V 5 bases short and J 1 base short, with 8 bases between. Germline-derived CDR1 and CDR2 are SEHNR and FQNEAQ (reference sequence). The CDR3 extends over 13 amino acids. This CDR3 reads CASSRGANTEAFF. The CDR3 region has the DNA TGTGCCAGCAGCCGGGGAGCGAACACTGAAGCTTTCTTT.

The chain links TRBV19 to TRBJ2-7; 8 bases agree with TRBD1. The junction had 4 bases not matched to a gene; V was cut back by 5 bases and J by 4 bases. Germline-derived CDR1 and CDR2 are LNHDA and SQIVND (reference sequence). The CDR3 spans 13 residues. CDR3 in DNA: TGTGCCAGTAGTGAAAGGACAGGGTACGAGCAGTACTTC. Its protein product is CASSERTGYEQYF.

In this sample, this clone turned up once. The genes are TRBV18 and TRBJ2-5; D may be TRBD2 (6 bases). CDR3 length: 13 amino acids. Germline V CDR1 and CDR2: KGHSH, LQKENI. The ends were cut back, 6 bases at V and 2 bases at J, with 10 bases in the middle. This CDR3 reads CASSAGTQETQYF. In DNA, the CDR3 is TGTGCCAGCTCCGCCGGGACTCAAGAGACCCAGTACTTC.

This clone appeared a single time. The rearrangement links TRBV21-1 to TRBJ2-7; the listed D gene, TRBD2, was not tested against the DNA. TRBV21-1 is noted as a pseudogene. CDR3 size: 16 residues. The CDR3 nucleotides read TGTGCCAGCAGCAAAGGAGCCCAGCGGGAGCACGACGAGCAGTACTTC. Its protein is CASSKGAQREHDEQYF.

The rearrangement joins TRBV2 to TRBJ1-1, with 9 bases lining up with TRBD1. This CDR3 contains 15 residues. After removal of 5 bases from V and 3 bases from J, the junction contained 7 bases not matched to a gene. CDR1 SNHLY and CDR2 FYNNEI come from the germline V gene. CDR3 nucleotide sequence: TGTGCCAGCAGTCACAGACAGGGGGTTTACACTGAAGCTTTCTTT. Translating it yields CASSHRQGVYTEAFF.